These T cell receptor beta chains were read from a single sample in a study of Ad26.COV2.S vaccination and SARS-CoV-2 variants. Clones were sequenced by immunoSEQ multiplex PCR, and TCRdb holds only the in-frame ones, with some missing. The sample consists of about 440,000 clones, 90% of them appearing once. The sample consisted of peripheral blood, taken in a trial of Ad26.COV2.S vaccine versus placebo. The receptors shown here come from a person aged 18-65 years who received the Ad26.COV2.S COVID-19 vaccine or a placebo. Both conserved end residues are part of each CDR3. A D gene is named only where the DNA matches it firmly.

TRBV19	TRBJ2-3	NA	CASRNLADITDTQYF	TGTGCCAGTAGGAACTTAGCGGATATCACAGATACGCAGTATTTT
TRBV7-9	TRBJ2-5	TRBD1	CASSYAGTVQETQYF	TGTGCCAGCAGCTACGCCGGGACAGTCCAAGAGACCCAGTACTTC
TRBV27	TRBJ2-7	NA	CATSTNFPVEQYF	TGTGCCACCTCAACTAACTTTCCCGTCGAGCAGTACTTC
TRBV28	TRBJ2-5	NA	CASKVEPRETQYF	TGTGCCAGCAAGGTGGAGCCCAGGGAGACCCAGTACTTC
TRBV7-8	TRBJ2-7	NA	CASSPDSRGYEQYF	TGTGCCAGCAGCCCAGATAGTCGAGGGTACGAGCAGTACTTC
TRBV10-3	TRBJ1-2	NA	CAISGQVQGGYTF	TGTGCCATCAGTGGGCAGGTTCAGGGTGGCTACACCTTC
TRBV6-2/TRBV6-3	TRBJ2-5	NA	CASSYRATSQETQYF	TGTGCCAGCAGTTACAGGGCCACCTCCCAAGAGACCCAGTACTTC
TRBV7-3	TRBJ2-3	NA	CASSFGGSTDTQYF	TGTGCCAGCAGCTTCGGGGGTAGCACAGATACGCAGTATTTT
TRBV5-1	TRBJ1-1	TRBD1	CASSLNTGENTEAFF	TGCGCCAGCAGCCTAAACACAGGGGAGAACACTGAAGCTTTCTTT
TRBV14	TRBJ2-1	TRBD2	CASSRTSGSSSWWNNEQFF	TGTGCCAGCAGCCGCACTAGCGGGAGCAGTTCATGGTGGAACAATGAGCAGTTCTTC